The clone carrying this T cell receptor beta chain was detected only a few times. The sample belongs to a study of T-cell memory formation after mild COVID-19. J was trimmed by 0 bases and V by 8 bases; bases with no gene match: 10. The CDR3 runs 15 residues. Germline CDR1 and CDR2: KGHSH and LQKENI. 5'RACE primed at constant segments yielded TCR alpha and TCR beta cDNA libraries bearing sample barcodes and UMIs. TCRdb reanalysed the 5' RACE reads using MiXCR and keeps one entry per CDR3 protein. The table shows approximately 150,000 distinct CDR3 sequences, with 14% occurring only once. The clonotype comes from an adult woman who had mild COVID-19 (a few samples of this study predate the infection). Cell type and time point are not known. The gene calls are TRBV18 and TRBJ2-7, with 7 bases aligning to TRBD1. The sequenced sample consisted of PBMCs or a T cell subset sorted from them (not recorded which). The CDR3 DNA sequence: TGTGCCAGCCGCCGATCGGGACAGCACTCCTACGAGCAGTACTTC. It translates to CASRRSGQHSYEQYF.